This entry lists 7 T cell receptor beta chains sequenced from one sample in a study of Ad26.COV2.S vaccination and SARS-CoV-2 variants. Documented treatment: some 20 received Ad26.COV2.S at low or high dose, single or two shots; a few received placebo; per-sample allocation not given. Day 63 after the first injection of vaccine or placebo was the sampling time. Clones were sequenced by immunoSEQ multiplex PCR, and TCRdb holds only the in-frame ones, with some missing. The sample lists about 350,000 clones; more than 75% were seen once. The sample here was peripheral blood, taken in a trial of Ad26.COV2.S vaccine versus placebo. All receptors derive from a person aged 18 to 59 who received the Ad26.COV2.S COVID-19 vaccine or a placebo.

The gene calls are TRBV7-2 and TRBJ2-7; possible D gene TRBD2, 7 bases. This CDR3 spans 16 amino acids. Germline V lookup: CDR1 SGHTA, CDR2 FQGNSA. Trimming cost V 5 bases and J 2 bases, with 19 bases left between them. CDR3 DNA sequence: TGTGCCAGCAGCGTACAGGGTGGGGCGGGGGCCTACGAGCAGTACTTC. It yields the protein CASSVQGGAGAYEQYF.

The chain carries TRBV5-4 and TRBJ2-7, with D perhaps TRBD2 (5 bases). The germline CDR1 and CDR2 sequences are SGHNT and YYREEE (reference sequence). The CDR3 spans 12 residues. The V and J ends lost 0 bases and 8 bases respectively, with 9 bases between them. The CDR3 DNA reads TGTGCCAGCAGCTTGGGCGGGCTACAGCAGTACTTC. Residues: CASSLGGLQQYF. Drawing the rest from reference TRBV5-4 and TRBJ2-7, the complete variable domain is ETGVTQSPTHLIKTRGQQVTLRCSSQSGHNTVSWYQQALGQGPQFIFQYYREEENGRGNFPPRFSGLQFPNYSSELNVNALELDDSALYLCASSLGGLQQYFGPGTRLTVT.

The genes are TRBV6-2 or TRBV6-3 and TRBJ2-7, with D unresolved. Germline loops: CDR1 MNHEY, CDR2 SVGEGT. This CDR3 region has 12 residues. The V and J ends lost 6 bases and 5 bases respectively, with 11 bases between them. The CDR3 loop is CASSSRLDEQYF. CDR3 nucleotide sequence: TGTGCCAGCAGCTCCCGGCTGGACGAGCAGTACTTC.

The chain has TRBV11-2 and TRBJ1-6, with TRBD1 matching over 10 bases. The CDR3 length is 14 residues. CDR1 and CDR2 from the germline V gene are SGHAT and FQNNGV. Trimming removed 5 bases from V and 8 bases from J; junction bases left unmatched: 3. In nucleotides, the CDR3 is TGTGCCAGCAGCAACGGACAGGGGGATTCACCCCTCCACTTT. Encoded protein: CASSNGQGDSPLHF.

The chain recombines TRBV19 with TRBJ1-5, with D uncertain. The CDR3 consists of 14 residues. Germline-derived CDR1 and CDR2 are LNHDA and SQIVND (reference sequence). Trimming stripped 3 bases from V and 4 bases from J, with 10 bases between. The CDR3 loop is CASSIEGKNQPQHF. In DNA, the CDR3 is TGTGCCAGTAGTATTGAGGGTAAAAATCAGCCCCAGCATTTT.

V gene TRBV28 combines with J gene TRBJ2-1, with TRBD2 identical over 10 bases. The CDR3 is 19 amino acids. J was trimmed by 0 bases and V by 3 bases; bases with no gene match: 11. Germline V CDR1 and CDR2: MDHEN, SYDVKM. Here the CDR3 reads CASSFEAGASGSSYNEQFF. The DNA for the CDR3 is TGTGCCAGCAGTTTTGAGGCAGGGGCTAGCGGGAGCTCCTACAATGAGCAGTTCTTC.

The chain joins TRBV9 to TRBJ2-5; the match to TRBD2 covers 11 bases. V was pared by 2 bases and J by 4 bases, with 1 base of the junction left unmatched. Germline CDR1 SGDLS, CDR2 YYNGEE. This CDR3 is built from 14 residues. CDR3 loop: CASSVTSGAETQYF. In DNA, the CDR3 is TGTGCCAGCAGCGTGACTAGCGGGGCAGAGACCCAGTACTTC.